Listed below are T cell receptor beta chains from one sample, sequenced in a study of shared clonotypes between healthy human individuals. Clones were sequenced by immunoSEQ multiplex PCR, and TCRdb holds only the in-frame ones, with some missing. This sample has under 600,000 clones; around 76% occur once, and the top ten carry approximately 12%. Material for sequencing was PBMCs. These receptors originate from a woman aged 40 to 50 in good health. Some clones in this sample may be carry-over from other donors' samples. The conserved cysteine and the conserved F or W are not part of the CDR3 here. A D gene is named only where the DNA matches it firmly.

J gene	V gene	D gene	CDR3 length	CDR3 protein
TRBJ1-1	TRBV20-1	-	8	SALRTEAF
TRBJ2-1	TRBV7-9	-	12	ASSLAVTYNEQF
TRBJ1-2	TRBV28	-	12	ASSLAGRGYGYT
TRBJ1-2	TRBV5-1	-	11	ASSAIGGYGYT
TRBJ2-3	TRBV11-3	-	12	ASSPGASTDTQY
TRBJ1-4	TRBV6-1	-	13	ASSELGGRNEKLF
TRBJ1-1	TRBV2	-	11	ASFPDRNTEAF
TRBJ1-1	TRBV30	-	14	ARRVGGGSANTEAF
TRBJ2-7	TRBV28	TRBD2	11	ASSWGGGSEQY
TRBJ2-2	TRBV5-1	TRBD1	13	ASSLGQGASGELF
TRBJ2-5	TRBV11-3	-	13	ASSFRSGGKETQY
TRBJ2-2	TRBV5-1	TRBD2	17	ASSSRRGAGGPNTGELF
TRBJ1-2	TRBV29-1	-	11	SVEGVEIYGYT
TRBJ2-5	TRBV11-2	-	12	ASSHTLGQETQY
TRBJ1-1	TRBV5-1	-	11	ASSLGYNTEAF
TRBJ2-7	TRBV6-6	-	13	ASSYYPSGSYEQY
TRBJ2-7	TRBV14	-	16	ASSQDPSDRTAVYEQY
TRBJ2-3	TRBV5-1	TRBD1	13	ASSPWTGSTDTQY
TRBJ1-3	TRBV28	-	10	ASSTTGNTIY
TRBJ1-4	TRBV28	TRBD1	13	ASKTGGGATEKLF
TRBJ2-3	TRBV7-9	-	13	ASSLQSGRTDTQY
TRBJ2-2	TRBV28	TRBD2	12	ASGRDYNTGELF
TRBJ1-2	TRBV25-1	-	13	ASSERIDGLYGYT
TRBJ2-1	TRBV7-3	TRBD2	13	ASSPRLADYNEQF
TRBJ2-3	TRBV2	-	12	ASLPGRGTDTQY
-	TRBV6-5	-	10	ASSHSPYEQY
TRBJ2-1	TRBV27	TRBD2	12	ASRGLADGSEQF